The 21 T cell receptor beta chains reported below all come from one sample, sequenced in a study of cytomegalovirus exposure and HLA in healthy donors. The protocol was immunoSEQ multiplex PCR, while the TCRdb copy is restricted to in-frame clones and leaves out a portion. This sample has 120,000 to 150,000 clones, with roughly nine tenths found just once. The material sequenced was PBMCs. The receptors were gathered from a man aged 18 to 30 in good health and CMV-seronegative.

The chain has TRBV19 and TRBJ2-1; TRBD1 might be the D (6 bases). CDR3 length equals 13 residues. The germline gives CDR1 LNHDA, CDR2 SQIVND (reference sequence). The V end was cut by 3 bases, the J end by 9 bases, with 12 bases between. CDR3 DNA sequence: TGTGCCAGTAGTATGACCACAGGGAGTGAGCAGTTCTTC. Its translation is CASSMTTGSEQFF.

The rearrangement joins TRBV2 to TRBJ1-2, with D perhaps TRBD1 (6 bases). V dropped 0 bases and J dropped 5 bases, with 13 bases sitting between them. This CDR3 contains 15 residues. Germline V lookup: CDR1 SNHLY, CDR2 FYNNEI. This CDR3 is CASSEAIYRAYGYTF. CDR3 in DNA: TGTGCCAGCAGTGAAGCGATTTACAGGGCGTATGGCTACACCTTC.

This clone showed up just a few times. The chain combines TRBV5-1 with TRBJ1-1; 9 nucleotides match TRBD1. The CDR3 length is 14 residues. V trimming: 4 bases; J trimming: 6 bases; junction bases outside the gene matches: 7. CDR1 is SGHRS and CDR2 is YFSETQ in the germline V gene. DNA for the CDR3: TGCGCCAGCAGCCTCCGGGACAGGGATTCTGAAGCTTTCTTT. Translating gives CASSLRDRDSEAFF.

The table lists this clone with a count of one. The chain carries TRBV28 and TRBJ2-5, with a tentative D call TRBD1 (5 bases). The CDR3 has 13 residues. Trimming removed 10 bases from V and 2 bases from J, with 14 bases in between. Germline CDR1 and CDR2: MDHEN and SYDVKM. The CDR3 sequence: CATSSDRQETQYF. The CDR3 coding sequence is TGTGCCACCTCATCTGACAGACAAGAGACCCAGTACTTC.

V is TRBV6-5 and J is TRBJ2-3, with 8 bases lining up with TRBD2. The ends lost 7 bases at V and 0 bases at J; junction bases unmatched: 6. Germline lookup yields CDR1 MNHEY and CDR2 SVGAGI. The CDR3 contains 15 residues. The CDR3 protein is CASTLIAGSTDTQYF. In nucleotides, the CDR3 is TGTGCCAGCACACTGATAGCGGGGAGCACAGATACGCAGTATTTT.

The table lists this clone with a count of one. The chain combines TRBV7-6 with TRBJ2-1, with a weak D call TRBD1 (6 bases). The germline V gene has CDR1 SGHVS and CDR2 FNYEAQ. Between the trimmed V and J ends, which lost 3 bases and 9 bases, there was a span of 24 bases. The CDR3 loop spans 17 amino acids. As DNA, the CDR3 is TGTGCCAGCAGCTTTACAGGGAGTGAATCGGCATCCAGTGAGCAGTTCTTC. It codes for CASSFTGSESASSEQFF.

The chain has TRBV27 and TRBJ2-7; tentative D call: TRBD2 (5 bases). The CDR3 loop spans 13 amino acids. V was trimmed by 5 bases and J by 3 bases, leaving 11 bases between them. CDR1 MNHEY and CDR2 SMNVEV come from the germline V gene (reference sequence). CDR3 sequence (DNA): TGTGCCAGCAGTCACGGTGCGGGCTACGAGCAGTACTTC. This gives the protein CASSHGAGYEQYF.

The chain is built from TRBV5-1 and TRBJ2-2; D is possibly TRBD1 (6 bases). The germline V gene has CDR1 SGHRS and CDR2 YFSETQ. This CDR3 region has 17 residues. V lost 4 bases, J lost 7 bases, and 23 bases lay in between. Here the CDR3 reads CASSPGQTAGPHGELFF. For the CDR3, the DNA is TGCGCCAGCAGCCCAGGACAGACCGCAGGGCCCCACGGGGAGCTGTTTTTT.

This clone appeared a single time. The chain is built from TRBV5-1 and TRBJ1-4, with 7 bases that match TRBD1. Per the germline V gene, CDR1 is SGHRS and CDR2 is YFSETQ. The CDR3 length is 15 residues. Trimming removed 3 bases from V and 3 bases from J; junction bases left unmatched: 5. The CDR3 DNA reads TGCGCCAGCAGCTACTCCGGGACAGCTAATGAAAAACTGTTTTTT. The encoded protein is CASSYSGTANEKLFF.

V usage is TRBV5-8 and J usage is TRBJ1-4, with 8 bases identical to TRBD1. The CDR3 runs 14 residues. Trimming at V came to 2 bases and at J to 7 bases, leaving 4 bases not matched to a gene. CDR1 is SGHTS and CDR2 is YDEGEE in the germline V gene. CDR3 sequence reads: CASSLTGGGEKLFF. CDR3 DNA sequence: TGTGCCAGCAGCTTAACAGGGGGAGGTGAAAAACTGTTTTTT. Filled out from reference TRBV5-8 and TRBJ1-4, the complete variable domain reads EAGVTQSPTHLIKTRGQQATLRCSPISGHTSVYWYQQALGLGLQFLLWYDEGEERNRGNFPPRFSGRQFPNYSSELNVNALELEDSALYLCASSLTGGGEKLFFGSGTQLSVL.

The chain links TRBV6-1 to TRBJ2-2; D is possibly TRBD1 (5 bases). CDR1 and CDR2 from the germline V gene are MNHNS and SASEGT. CDR3 length: 15 amino acids. Between the trimmed V and J ends, which lost 3 bases and 6 bases, there was a span of 14 bases. CDR3 protein: CASSDKTGPAGELFF. DNA for the CDR3: TGTGCCAGCAGTGATAAAACAGGCCCAGCCGGGGAGCTGTTTTTT.

The gene calls are TRBV12-5 and TRBJ1-4; 7 nucleotides agree with TRBD1. The CDR3 is made up of 20 amino acids. V trimming: 0 bases; J trimming: 8 bases; junction bases outside the gene matches: 21. Germline CDR1 LGHNT, CDR2 FRNRAP. CDR3 protein: CASGLVRVSGQGVIREKLFF. Here the CDR3 DNA reads TGTGCTAGTGGTTTGGTACGGGTTTCGGGGCAGGGGGTAATCCGGGAAAAACTGTTTTTT.

This clone was picked up one time. The chain uses TRBV18 and TRBJ1-5; D uncertain. The CDR3 sequence is 14 residues long. V was cut by 1 base and J by 8 bases, with 12 bases left in between. Germline values: CDR1 KGHSH, CDR2 LQKENI. The CDR3 loop is CASSPRGGREPQHF. CDR3 coding DNA: TGTGCCAGCTCACCACGAGGAGGTCGGGAGCCCCAGCATTTT.

V is TRBV6-4 and J is TRBJ2-1, with D possibly matching TRBD2 (6 bases). V lost 10 bases to trimming and J lost 7 bases, with 14 bases between them. The CDR3 is 12 residues long. Looked up from germline, CDR1 is MRHNA and CDR2 is SNTAGT. CDR3 region: CATTSNSNEQFF. The CDR3 nucleotides are TGTGCCACAACTAGCAATTCGAATGAGCAGTTCTTC.

This clone was seen at least ten times. The chain uses TRBV15 and TRBJ1-2, with D maybe TRBD1 (5 bases). Germline V gives CDR1 LNHNV, CDR2 YYDKDF (reference sequence). V gave up 0 bases and J gave up 6 bases, with 17 bases separating them. The CDR3 spans 16 residues. The CDR3 nucleotides read TGTGCCACCAGCAGAGATAGTAGGGGAACAAGGAATGGCTACACCTTC. Protein: CATSRDSRGTRNGYTF.

The chain carries TRBV4-1 and TRBJ1-2; TRBD1 matches 7 bases. Trimming cost V 4 bases and J 1 base; bases outside gene matches: 9. The CDR3 is made up of 16 amino acids. The germline V gene encodes CDR1 MGHRA and CDR2 YSYEKL. The CDR3 loop is CASSPLGTGDNYGYTF. The CDR3 DNA is TGCGCCAGCAGCCCCCTTGGAACAGGGGATAACTATGGCTACACCTTC.

The CDR3 reads CASSYSRLAPNNEQYF. CDR3 nucleotide sequence: TGTGCCAGCAGTTACTCGAGGCTAGCCCCCAACAACGAGCAGTACTTC. This chain joins TRBV6-6 and TRBJ2-7, with D tentatively TRBD2 (5 bases). The CDR3 totals 16 residues. Germline-derived CDR1 and CDR2 are MNHNY and SVGAGI (reference sequence). V was clipped by 0 bases and J by 5 bases, with 17 bases between them.

The genes are TRBV6-5 and TRBJ2-5, with D perhaps matching TRBD2 (5 bases). The V end lost 1 base, the J end lost 7 bases, and 10 bases lay between the germline ends. CDR3 length equals 13 residues. Germline V gene lookup returns CDR1 MNHEY and CDR2 SVGAGI. CDR3 DNA sequence: TGTGCCAGCAGTTACTGGAGGATGGGGACCCAGTACTTC. It yields the protein CASSYWRMGTQYF.

V is TRBV7-2 and J is TRBJ2-3, with a weak D call TRBD2 (5 bases). The CDR3 has 13 residues. The germline V gene encodes CDR1 SGHTA and CDR2 FQGNSA. The V end was cut by 5 bases, the J end by 2 bases, with 8 bases between. The CDR3 DNA follows: TGTGCCAGCAGCCCGAGGGCCACAGATACGCAGTATTTT. Its translation is CASSPRATDTQYF.

Comments on this clone: Within the sample, other DNA sequences also encode this same CDR3. The chain links TRBV19 to TRBJ1-1; no clear D gene. CDR1 and CDR2 from the germline V gene are LNHDA and SQIVND (reference sequence). The CDR3 is 11 residues long. Between the trimmed V and J ends, which lost 5 bases and 2 bases, there was a span of 3 bases. The CDR3 sequence: CASSLNTEAFF. CDR3 nucleotides: TGTGCCAGTAGTTTAAACACTGAAGCTTTCTTT.

This chain links TRBV7-9 with TRBJ2-3; 7 bases are shared with TRBD1. The CDR3 loop spans 13 amino acids. With 2 bases clipped from V and 5 bases from J, the junction kept 1 base outside the gene matches. CDR1 is SEHNR, CDR2 FQNEAQ, per germline (reference sequence). The CDR3 loop reads CASSLQGEDTQYF. CDR3 sequence (DNA): TGTGCCAGCAGCTTACAGGGGGAAGATACGCAGTATTTT.